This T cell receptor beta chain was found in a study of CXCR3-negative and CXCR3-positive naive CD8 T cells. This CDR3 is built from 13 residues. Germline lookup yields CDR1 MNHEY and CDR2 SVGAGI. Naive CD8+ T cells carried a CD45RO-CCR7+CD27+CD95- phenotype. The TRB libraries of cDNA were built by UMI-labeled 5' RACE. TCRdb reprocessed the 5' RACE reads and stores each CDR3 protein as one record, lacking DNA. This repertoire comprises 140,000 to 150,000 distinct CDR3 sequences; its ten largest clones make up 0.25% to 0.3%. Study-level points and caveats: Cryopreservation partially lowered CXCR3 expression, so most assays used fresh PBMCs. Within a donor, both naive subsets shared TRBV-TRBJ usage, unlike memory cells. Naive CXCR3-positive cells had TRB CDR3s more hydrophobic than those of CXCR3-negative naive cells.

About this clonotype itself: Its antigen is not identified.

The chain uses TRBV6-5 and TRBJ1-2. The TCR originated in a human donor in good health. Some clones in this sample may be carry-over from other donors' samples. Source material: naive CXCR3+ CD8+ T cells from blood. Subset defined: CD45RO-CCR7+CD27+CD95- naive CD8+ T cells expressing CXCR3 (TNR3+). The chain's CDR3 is CASSYPGNYGYTF.